A single sample is the source of the 15 T cell receptor beta chains below, sequenced in a study of early T cells in non-severe SARS-CoV-2 infection. In TCRdb, the 5' RACE reads were re-called with MiXCR into one record per CDR3 protein. This table has around 67,000 distinct CDR3 sequences, approximately 10% appearing once. This specimen was whole blood, taken at baseline. The receptors originated from an adult who was a healthcare worker with PCR-confirmed SARS-CoV-2 infection or an uninfected control (not recorded which).

The chain combines TRBV25-1 with TRBJ1-6; perhaps TRBD1 as D (6 bases). The CDR3 sequence is 17 residues long. CDR1 and CDR2 from the germline V gene are MGHDK and SYGVNS. V was trimmed by 1 base and J by 6 bases, leaving 16 bases between them. For the CDR3, the DNA is TGTGCCAGCAGTGAATGCCTGTCAGGGGTTTGTAATTCACCCCTCCACTTT. It yields the protein CASSECLSGVCNSPLHF.

About this clonotype itself: Its ends do not fully match the called genes, so a read error is possible. V and J are TRBV7-6 and TRBJ1-6; no reliable D call. The CDR3 has 16 amino acids. Germline CDR1 is SGHVS and CDR2 is FNYEAQ. The CDR3 loop reads CASSPRQGSYNPPLHF. CDR3 nucleotides: TGTGCCAGCAGCCCCCGCCAAGGCTCCTATAATCCACCCCTCCACTTT. Together with reference TRBV7-6 and TRBJ1-6, the CDR3 gives the full variable domain: GAGVSQSPRYKVTKRGQDVALRCDPISGHVSLYWYRQALGQGPEFLTYFNYEAQQDKSGLPNDRFSAERPEGSISTLTIQRTEQRDSAMYRCASSPRQGSYNPPLHFGNGTRLTVT.

The chain combines TRBV6-1 with TRBJ2-4; 9 nucleotides line up with TRBD2. The CDR3 covers 15 residues. After removal of 4 bases from V and 8 bases from J, the junction contained 9 bases not matched to a gene. Per germline, CDR1 MNHNS and CDR2 SASEGT. The CDR3 sequence: CASSARSGSSDIQYF. The CDR3 DNA reads as TGTGCCAGCAGTGCCCGTAGCGGGAGTTCAGACATTCAGTACTTC.

This clonotype was picked up a small number of times. This chain uses TRBV20-1 with TRBJ1-3; D is possibly TRBD1 (5 bases). The CDR3 extends over 13 amino acids. Trimming cost V 5 bases and J 11 bases, with 19 bases left between them. CDR1 and CDR2 from the germline V gene are DFQATT and SNEGSKA (reference sequence). CDR3 sequence reads: CSALAGMKSAIYF. Here the CDR3 DNA reads TGCAGTGCTCTAGCAGGGATGAAGTCAGCCATATATTTT.

This clonotype occurred a few times. This sequence joins TRBV20-1 and TRBJ2-7, with a weak D call TRBD2 (5 bases). CDR1 is DFQATT and CDR2 is SNEGSKA in the germline V gene (reference sequence). The CDR3 length is 14 residues. The V end lost 6 bases, the J end lost 4 bases, and 19 bases lay between the germline ends. CDR3 nucleotide sequence: TGCAGTGCCTACCCTGCGAGGGAACCTTACGAGCAGTACTTC. Amino acids: CSAYPAREPYEQYF.

The chain employs TRBV10-2 and TRBJ2-5; D is uncertain. The V gene's germline CDR1 is WSHSY and CDR2 SAAADI. The V end was cut by 4 bases, the J end by 2 bases, with 5 bases between. The CDR3 runs 12 residues. CDR3 nucleotides: TGCGCCAGCAGTGCTTCTCAAGAGACCCAGTACTTC. Translating it yields CASSASQETQYF.

This clonotype was recorded a few times. The chain is built from TRBV2 and TRBJ1-1; TRBD1 is a possible D gene (6 bases). Trimming stripped 4 bases from V and 2 bases from J, with 11 bases between. In germline, CDR1 is SNHLY, CDR2 FYNNEI. The CDR3 has 14 amino acids. The CDR3 loop reads CASSARTANTEAFF. CDR3 in DNA: TGTGCCAGCAGTGCTCGGACAGCAAACACTGAAGCTTTCTTT.

In its sample, this clonotype was seen a few times. The chain couples TRBV20-1 to TRBJ1-6; the D is unclear. The germline V gene has CDR1 DFQATT and CDR2 SNEGSKA (reference sequence). The CDR3 consists of 16 residues. The V end lost 0 bases, the J end lost 3 bases, and 12 bases lay between the germline ends. The CDR3 DNA reads as TGCAGTGCTAGAGATATGTCGGAGAACTATAATTCACCCCTCCACTTT. Protein sequence: CSARDMSENYNSPLHF.

The chain recombines TRBV3-1 with TRBJ2-3; unclear D gene. V gave up 0 bases and J gave up 6 bases, with 7 bases separating them. Per the germline V gene, CDR1 is LGHDT and CDR2 is YNNKEL (reference sequence). The CDR3 covers 13 residues. CDR3 sequence reads: CASSQDLGDTQYF. The CDR3 DNA reads as TGTGCCAGCAGCCAAGATCTAGGGGATACGCAGTATTTT.

This clonotype showed up just a few times. The chain is built from TRBV2 and TRBJ2-3; the match to TRBD2 covers 8 bases. V was clipped by 6 bases and J by 3 bases; unmatched bases: 14. Germline assignment: CDR1 SNHLY and CDR2 FYNNEI. This CDR3 has 17 amino acids. CDR3 in DNA: TGTGCCAGCAGCGCCGAGTTTGCGGGGGGTATTACAGATACGCAGTATTTT. Translating it yields CASSAEFAGGITDTQYF.

About this clonotype itself: One junction end disagrees with the germline gene, perhaps due to a read error. This chain connects TRBV29-1 to TRBJ2-1, with D possibly being TRBD2 (6 bases). The length of the CDR3 is 13 residues. CDR1 is SQVTM and CDR2 is ANQGSEA in the germline V gene. The chain's CDR3 is CSVHRDSFNEQFF. In DNA form, the CDR3 reads TGCAGCGTACACCGGGACTCCTTCAATGAGCAGTTCTTC.

At least ten counts were recorded for this clonotype. The V call is TRBV5-1, the J call TRBJ2-5; D not certain. The length of the CDR3 is 14 residues. The V end lost 6 bases, the J end lost 2 bases, and 14 bases lay between the germline ends. CDR1 and CDR2 from the germline V gene are SGHRS and YFSETQ. CDR3 DNA: TGCGCCAGCACCCCACTGGGGTTACAAGAGACCCAGTACTTC. It specifies CASTPLGLQETQYF.

This clonotype turned up a few times. The V call is TRBV19, the J call TRBJ2-1; a possible D gene is TRBD2 (6 bases). Germline-derived CDR1 and CDR2 are LNHDA and SQIVND (reference sequence). V lost 7 bases and J 7 bases, leaving 17 bases between the germline ends. The CDR3 covers 14 residues. CDR3 residues: CASTTGTQKNEQFF. In nucleotides, the CDR3 is TGTGCCAGTACCACCGGGACTCAGAAGAATGAGCAGTTCTTC.

This clonotype was detected ten times or more. The V and J genes are TRBV6-6 and TRBJ2-3, with a tentative D call TRBD2 (6 bases). The CDR3 runs to 14 residues. V lost 4 bases and J 5 bases, leaving 13 bases between the germline ends. Per germline, CDR1 MNHNY and CDR2 SVGAGI (reference sequence). The CDR3 loop reads CASSLAEFIDTQYF. The CDR3 coding sequence is TGTGCCAGCAGTTTAGCGGAGTTTATAGATACGCAGTATTTT.

This clonotype was counted ten times or more. DNA of the CDR3: TGTGCCAGCCCCCAACGCGTCCCGGGTTTTGAGACCCAGTACTTC. Protein product: CASPQRVPGFETQYF. This sequence joins TRBV11-2 and TRBJ2-5; D is unresolved. Germline lookup yields CDR1 SGHAT and CDR2 FQNNGV. Trimming took off 8 bases at V and 5 bases at J, with 21 bases between the two ends. The CDR3 length is 15 residues.